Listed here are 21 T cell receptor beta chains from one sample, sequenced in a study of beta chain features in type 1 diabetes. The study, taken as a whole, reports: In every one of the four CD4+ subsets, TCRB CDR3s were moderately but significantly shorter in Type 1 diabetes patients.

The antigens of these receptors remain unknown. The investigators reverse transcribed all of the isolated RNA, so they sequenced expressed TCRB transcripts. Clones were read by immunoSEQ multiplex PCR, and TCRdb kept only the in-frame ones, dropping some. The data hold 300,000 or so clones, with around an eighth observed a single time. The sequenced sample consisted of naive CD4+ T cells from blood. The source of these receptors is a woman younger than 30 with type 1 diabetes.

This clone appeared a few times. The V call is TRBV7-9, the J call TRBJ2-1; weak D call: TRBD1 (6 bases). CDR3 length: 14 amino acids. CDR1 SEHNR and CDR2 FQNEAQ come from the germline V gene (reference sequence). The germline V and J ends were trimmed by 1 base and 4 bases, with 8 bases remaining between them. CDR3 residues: CASSLDREYNEQFF. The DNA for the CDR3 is TGTGCCAGCAGCTTAGACAGGGAATACAATGAGCAGTTCTTC.

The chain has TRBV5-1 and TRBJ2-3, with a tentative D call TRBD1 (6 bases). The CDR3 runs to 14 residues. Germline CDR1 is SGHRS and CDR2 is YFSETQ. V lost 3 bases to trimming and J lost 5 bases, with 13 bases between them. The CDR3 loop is CASSSGRGKDTQYF. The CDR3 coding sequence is TGCGCCAGCAGCTCGGGCAGGGGTAAAGATACGCAGTATTTT.

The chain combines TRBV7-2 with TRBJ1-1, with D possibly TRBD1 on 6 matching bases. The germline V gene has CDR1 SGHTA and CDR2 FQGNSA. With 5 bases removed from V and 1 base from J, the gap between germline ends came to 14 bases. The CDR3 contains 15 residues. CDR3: CASSVTGTRNTEAFF. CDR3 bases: TGTGCCAGCAGCGTTACCGGGACAAGGAACACTGAAGCTTTCTTT.

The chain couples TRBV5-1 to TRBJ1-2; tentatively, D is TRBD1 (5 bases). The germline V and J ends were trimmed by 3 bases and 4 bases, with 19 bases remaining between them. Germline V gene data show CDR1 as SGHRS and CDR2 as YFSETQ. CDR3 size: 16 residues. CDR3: CASSSTPTDRFYGYTF. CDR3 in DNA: TGCGCCAGCAGCTCCACCCCTACCGACAGATTCTATGGCTACACCTTC.

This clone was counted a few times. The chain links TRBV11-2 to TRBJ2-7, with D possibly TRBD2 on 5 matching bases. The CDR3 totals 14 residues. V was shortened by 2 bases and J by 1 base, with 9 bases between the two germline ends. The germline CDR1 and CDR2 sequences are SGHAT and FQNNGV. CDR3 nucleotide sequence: TGTGCCAGCAGCTTAAGGAGCGGTTCCTACGAGCAGTACGTC. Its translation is CASSLRSGSYEQYV.

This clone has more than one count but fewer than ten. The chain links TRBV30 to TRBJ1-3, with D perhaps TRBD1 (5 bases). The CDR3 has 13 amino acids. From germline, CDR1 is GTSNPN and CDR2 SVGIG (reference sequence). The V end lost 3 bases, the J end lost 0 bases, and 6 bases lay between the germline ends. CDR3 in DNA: TGTGCCTGGAGAGACAGCTCTGGAAACACCATATATTTT. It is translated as CAWRDSSGNTIYF.

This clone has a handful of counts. DNA for the CDR3: TGTGCCATCAGTGAGAAACAGCCTCAAGAGACCCAGTACTTC. Encoded protein: CAISEKQPQETQYF. The chain has TRBV10-3 and TRBJ2-5, with D hard to call. This CDR3 has 14 residues. V lost 2 bases and J 2 bases, leaving 9 bases between the germline ends. The germline V gene encodes CDR1 ENHRY and CDR2 SYGVKD.

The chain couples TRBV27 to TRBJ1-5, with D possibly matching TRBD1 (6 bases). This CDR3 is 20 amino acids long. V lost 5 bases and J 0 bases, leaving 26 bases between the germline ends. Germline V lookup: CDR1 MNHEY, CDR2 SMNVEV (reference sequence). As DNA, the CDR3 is TGTGCCAGCAGTCCCCAACCGCCAAACAGGGTTCCGAATAGCAATCAGCCCCAGCATTTT. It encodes CASSPQPPNRVPNSNQPQHF.

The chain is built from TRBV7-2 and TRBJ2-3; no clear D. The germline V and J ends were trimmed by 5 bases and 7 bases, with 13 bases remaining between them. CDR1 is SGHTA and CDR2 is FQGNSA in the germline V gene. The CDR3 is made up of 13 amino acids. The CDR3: CASSPRNLNTQYF. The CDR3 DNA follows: TGTGCCAGCAGCCCCAGGAATCTAAATACGCAGTATTTT.

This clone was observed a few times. CDR3 in amino acids: CASSQLAGRNNEQFF. CDR3 coding DNA: TGCGCCAGCAGCCAGCTAGCGGGGAGAAACAATGAGCAGTTCTTC. The chain recombines TRBV4-3 with TRBJ2-1; 9 nucleotides match TRBD2. This CDR3 spans 15 amino acids. Germline loops: CDR1 LGHNA, CDR2 YSLEER. Trimming removed 3 bases from V and 5 bases from J; junction bases left unmatched: 5.

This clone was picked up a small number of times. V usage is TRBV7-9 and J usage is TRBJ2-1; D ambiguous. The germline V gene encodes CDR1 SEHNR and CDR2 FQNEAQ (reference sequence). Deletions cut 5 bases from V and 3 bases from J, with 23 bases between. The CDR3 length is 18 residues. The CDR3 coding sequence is TGTGCCAGCAGCCCCCATCCTTCAATTCTTGAGTTCTACAATGAGCAGTTCTTC. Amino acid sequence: CASSPHPSILEFYNEQFF.

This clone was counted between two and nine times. The CDR3 spells CASRRTGKYF. DNA of the CDR3: TGTGCCAGTAGGAGGACAGGGAAATACTTC. This chain links TRBV6-6 with TRBJ2-7, with TRBD1 matching 8 bases. This CDR3 spans 10 amino acids. J lost 13 bases, V lost 9 bases, and 8 bases had no gene match. The germline V gene has CDR1 MNHNY and CDR2 SVGAGI (reference sequence).

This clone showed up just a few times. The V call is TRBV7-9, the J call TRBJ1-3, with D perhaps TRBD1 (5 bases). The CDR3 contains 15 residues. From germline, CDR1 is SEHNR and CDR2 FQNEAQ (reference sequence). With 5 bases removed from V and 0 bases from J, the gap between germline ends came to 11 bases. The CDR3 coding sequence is TGTGCCAGCAGCACCTCAGGGAACTCTGGAAACACCATATATTTT. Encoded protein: CASSTSGNSGNTIYF.

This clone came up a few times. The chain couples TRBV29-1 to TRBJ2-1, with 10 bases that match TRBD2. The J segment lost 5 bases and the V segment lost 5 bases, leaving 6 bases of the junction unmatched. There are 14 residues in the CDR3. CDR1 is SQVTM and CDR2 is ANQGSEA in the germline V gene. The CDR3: CSVSGLAENNEQFF. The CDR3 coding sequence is TGCAGCGTTTCTGGACTAGCGGAAAACAATGAGCAGTTCTTC.

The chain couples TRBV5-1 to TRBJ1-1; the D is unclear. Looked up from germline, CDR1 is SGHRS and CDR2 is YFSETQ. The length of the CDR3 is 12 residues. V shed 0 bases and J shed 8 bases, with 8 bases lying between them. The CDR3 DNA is TGCGCCAGCAGCTTGGACTGGGCAGAAGCTTTCTTT. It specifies CASSLDWAEAFF.

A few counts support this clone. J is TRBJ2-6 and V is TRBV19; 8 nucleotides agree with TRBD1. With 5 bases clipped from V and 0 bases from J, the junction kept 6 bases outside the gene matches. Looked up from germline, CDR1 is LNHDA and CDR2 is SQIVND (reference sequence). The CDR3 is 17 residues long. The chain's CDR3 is CASSVQGDSSGANVLTF. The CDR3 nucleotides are TGTGCCAGTAGTGTACAGGGGGACAGCTCTGGGGCCAACGTCCTGACTTTC.

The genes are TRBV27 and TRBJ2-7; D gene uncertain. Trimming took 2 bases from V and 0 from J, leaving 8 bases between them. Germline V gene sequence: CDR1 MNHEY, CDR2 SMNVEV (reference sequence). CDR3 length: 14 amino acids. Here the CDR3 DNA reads TGTGCCAGCAGTTTAAGGTGGAGCTCCTACGAGCAGTACTTC. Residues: CASSLRWSSYEQYF.

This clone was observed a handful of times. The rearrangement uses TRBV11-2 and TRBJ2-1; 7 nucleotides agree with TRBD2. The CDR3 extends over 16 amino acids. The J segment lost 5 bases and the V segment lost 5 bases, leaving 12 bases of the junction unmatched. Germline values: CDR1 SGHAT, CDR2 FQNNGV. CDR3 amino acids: CASSPRLAREHNEQFF. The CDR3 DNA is TGTGCCAGCAGCCCACGACTAGCCCGAGAGCACAATGAGCAGTTCTTC.

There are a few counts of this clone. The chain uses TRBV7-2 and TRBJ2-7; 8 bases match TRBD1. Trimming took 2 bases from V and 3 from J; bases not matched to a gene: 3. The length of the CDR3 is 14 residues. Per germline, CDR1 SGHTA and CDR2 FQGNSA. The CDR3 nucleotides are TGTGCCAGCAGCTTATCGACAGGGGACTACGAGCAGTACGTC. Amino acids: CASSLSTGDYEQYV.

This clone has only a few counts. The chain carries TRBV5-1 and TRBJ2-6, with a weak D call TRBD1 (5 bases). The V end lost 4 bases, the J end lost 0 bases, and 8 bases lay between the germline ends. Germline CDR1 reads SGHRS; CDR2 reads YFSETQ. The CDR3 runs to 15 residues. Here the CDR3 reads CASSIQVSGANVLTF. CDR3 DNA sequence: TGCGCCAGCAGCATACAGGTCTCTGGGGCCAACGTCCTGACTTTC.

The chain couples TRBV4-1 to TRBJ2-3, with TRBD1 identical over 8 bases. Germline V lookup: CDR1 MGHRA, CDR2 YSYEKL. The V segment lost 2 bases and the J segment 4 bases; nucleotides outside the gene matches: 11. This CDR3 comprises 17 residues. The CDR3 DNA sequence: TGCGCCAGCAGCCAACGAACAGGGGGTAAAGGAGCAGATACGCAGTATTTT. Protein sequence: CASSQRTGGKGADTQYF.